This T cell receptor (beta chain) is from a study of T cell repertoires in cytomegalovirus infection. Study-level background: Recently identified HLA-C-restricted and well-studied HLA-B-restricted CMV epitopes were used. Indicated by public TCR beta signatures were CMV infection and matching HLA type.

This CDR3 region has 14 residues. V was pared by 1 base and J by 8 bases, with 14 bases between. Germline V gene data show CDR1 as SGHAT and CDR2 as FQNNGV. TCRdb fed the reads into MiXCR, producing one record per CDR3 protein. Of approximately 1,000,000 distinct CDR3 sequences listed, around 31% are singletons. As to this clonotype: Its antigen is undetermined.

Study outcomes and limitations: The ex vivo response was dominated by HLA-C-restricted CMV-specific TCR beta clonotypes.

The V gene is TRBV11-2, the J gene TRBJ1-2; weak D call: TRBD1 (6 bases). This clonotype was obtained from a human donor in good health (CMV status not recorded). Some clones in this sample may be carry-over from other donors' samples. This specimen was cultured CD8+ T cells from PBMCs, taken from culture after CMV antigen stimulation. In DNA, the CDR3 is TGTGCCAGCAGCTTAGGTCTGGGGGCATGGGGCTACACCTTC. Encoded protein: CASSLGLGAWGYTF. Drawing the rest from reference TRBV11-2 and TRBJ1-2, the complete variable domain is EAGVAQSPRYKIIEKRQSVAFWCNPISGHATLYWYQQILGQGPKLLIQFQNNGVVDDSQLPKDRFSAERLKGVDSTLKIQPAKLEDSAVYLCASSLGLGAWGYTFGSGTRLTVV.